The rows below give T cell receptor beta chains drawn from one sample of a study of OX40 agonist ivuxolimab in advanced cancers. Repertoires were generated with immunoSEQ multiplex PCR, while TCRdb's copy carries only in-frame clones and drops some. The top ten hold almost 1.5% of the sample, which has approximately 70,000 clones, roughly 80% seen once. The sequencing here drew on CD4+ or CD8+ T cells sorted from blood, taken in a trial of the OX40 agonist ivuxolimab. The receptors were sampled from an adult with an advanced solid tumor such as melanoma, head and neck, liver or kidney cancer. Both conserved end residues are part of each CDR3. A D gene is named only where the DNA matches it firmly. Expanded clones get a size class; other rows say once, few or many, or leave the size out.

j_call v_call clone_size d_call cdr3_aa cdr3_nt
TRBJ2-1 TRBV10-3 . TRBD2 CATGKLAVDNEQFF TGTGCCACCGGGAAACTAGCGGTGGACAATGAGCAGTTCTTC
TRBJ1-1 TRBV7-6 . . CASSLSGHGNTEAFF TGTGCCAGCAGCTTATCCGGGCACGGGAACACTGAAGCTTTCTTT
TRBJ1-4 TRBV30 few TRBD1 CARRTGSGEKLFF TGTGCCCGCAGGACAGGATCAGGAGAAAAACTGTTTTTT
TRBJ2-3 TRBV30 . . CAWQGADTQYF TGTGCCTGGCAGGGAGCAGATACGCAGTATTTT
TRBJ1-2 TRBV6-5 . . CASSYGGRGYTF TGTGCCAGCAGTTACGGGGGTCGTGGCTACACCTTC
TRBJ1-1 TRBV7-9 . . CASSLAQANTEAFF TGTGCCAGCAGCTTAGCGCAGGCGAACACTGAAGCTTTCTTT
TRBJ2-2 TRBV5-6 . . CASAPGRRNTGELFF TGTGCCAGCGCTCCGGGACGGAGGAACACCGGGGAGCTGTTTTTT
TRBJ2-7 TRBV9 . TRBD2 CASSVGSSGVYEQYF TGTGCCAGCAGCGTCGGGTCTAGCGGGGTTTACGAGCAGTACTTC
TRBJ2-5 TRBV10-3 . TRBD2 CAISLGLAGSFQETQYF TGTGCCATCAGTTTGGGACTAGCGGGGAGTTTTCAAGAGACCCAGTACTTC
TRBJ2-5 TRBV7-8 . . CASSLLGTDRAQETQYF TGCGCCAGCAGCTTATTGGGTACCGACCGCGCCCAAGAGACCCAGTACTTC
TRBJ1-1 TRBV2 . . CASSEEGVSEAFF TGTGCCAGCAGTGAAGAAGGGGTTAGTGAAGCTTTCTTT
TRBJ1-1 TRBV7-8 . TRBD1 CASSTTGVNTEAFF TGTGCCAGCAGCACAACAGGGGTGAACACTGAAGCTTTCTTT
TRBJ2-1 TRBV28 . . CASSPQTGYNEQFF TGTGCCAGCAGTCCCCAGACCGGCTACAATGAGCAGTTCTTC
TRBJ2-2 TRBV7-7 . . CASSLTLANTGELFF TGTGCCAGCAGCTTAACATTGGCGAACACCGGGGAGCTGTTTTTT
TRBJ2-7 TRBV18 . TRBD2 CASSPGGGIHEQYF TGTGCCAGCTCACCAGGGGGGGGGATCCACGAGCAGTACTTC
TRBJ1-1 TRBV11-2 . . CASSLAGGANTEAFF TGTGCCAGCAGCCTCGCGGGGGGGGCGAACACTGAAGCTTTCTTT
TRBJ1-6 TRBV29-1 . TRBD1 CSVDSVGGDRDSPLHF TGCAGCGTTGACTCTGTAGGGGGGGACAGAGATTCACCCCTCCACTTT
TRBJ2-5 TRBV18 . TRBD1 CASSRGQGQETQYF TGTGCCAGCTCAAGAGGACAGGGCCAAGAGACCCAGTACTTC
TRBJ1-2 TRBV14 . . CASSLGRSYGYTF TGTGCCAGCAGCCTGGGGAGAAGCTATGGCTACACCTTC
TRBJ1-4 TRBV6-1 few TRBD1 CASTGTGGANEKLFF TGTGCCAGCACCGGAACAGGGGGGGCTAATGAAAAACTGTTTTTT
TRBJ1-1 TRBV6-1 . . CASTEGRVSEAFF TGTGCCAGCACCGAGGGCAGGGTCTCTGAAGCTTTCTTT
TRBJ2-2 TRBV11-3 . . CASSFDSNTGELFF TGTGCCAGCAGCTTCGACAGTAACACCGGGGAGCTGTTTTTT
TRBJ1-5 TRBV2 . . CASSEGQGNQPQHF TGTGCCAGCAGTGAAGGACAGGGCAATCAGCCCCAGCATTTT
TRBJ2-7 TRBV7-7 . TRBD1 CASSLGTGVYEQYF TGTGCCAGCAGCTTAGGGACAGGGGTCTACGAGCAGTACTTC
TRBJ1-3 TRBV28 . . CASRPVQGGRAGNTIYF TGTGCCAGCAGGCCCGTTCAAGGTGGACGGGCGGGAAACACCATATATTTT
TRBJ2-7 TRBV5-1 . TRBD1 CASSLWTGSYEQYF TGCGCCAGCAGCCTCTGGACAGGATCCTACGAGCAGTACTTC
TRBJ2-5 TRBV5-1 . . CASSPGAGMETQYF TGCGCCAGCAGCCCGGGGGCTGGCATGGAGACCCAGTACTTC
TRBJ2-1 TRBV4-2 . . CASSQDQAAGEQFF TGTGCCAGCAGCCAAGATCAAGCAGCGGGTGAGCAGTTCTTC
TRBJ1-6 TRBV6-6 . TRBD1 CASRSGGRDNSPLHF TGTGCCAGCAGGTCAGGGGGCAGGGATAATTCACCCCTCCACTTT
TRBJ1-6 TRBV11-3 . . CASSPDTNSPLHF TGTGCCAGCAGCCCGGACACAAATTCACCCCTCCACTTT
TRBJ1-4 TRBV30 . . CAWSVNGEELFF TGTGCCTGGAGTGTGAACGGGGAGGAACTGTTTTTT
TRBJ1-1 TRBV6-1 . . CAVRWGTEAFF TGTGCCGTGCGGTGGGGCACTGAAGCTTTCTTT
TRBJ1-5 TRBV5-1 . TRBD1 CARTIQGDNQPQHF TGCGCCAGGACCATACAGGGGGACAATCAGCCCCAGCATTTT
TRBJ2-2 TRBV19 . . CASLPAGRTGELFF TGTGCCTCCCTCCCGGCGGGGAGGACCGGGGAGCTGTTTTTT
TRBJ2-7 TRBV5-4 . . CASSYPAQNSYEQYF TGTGCCAGCAGCTACCCCGCACAAAACTCCTACGAGCAGTACTTC
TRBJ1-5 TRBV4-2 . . CASSQGRVGNQPQHF TGTGCCAGCAGCCAAGGCAGGGTGGGCAATCAGCCCCAGCATTTT
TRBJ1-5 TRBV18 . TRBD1 CASSPGQSVRPQHF TGTGCCAGCTCACCGGGACAGTCCGTTAGGCCCCAGCATTTT
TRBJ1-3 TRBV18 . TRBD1 CASSQNSGTGSGNTIYF TGTGCCAGCTCACAGAACTCCGGGACAGGGTCTGGAAACACCATATATTTT
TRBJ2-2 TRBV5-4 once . CASSRATGMEELFF TGTGCCAGCAGCAGAGCTACAGGGATGGAGGAGCTGTTTTTT
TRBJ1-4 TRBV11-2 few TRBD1 CASSLFISRDRGEKLFF TGTGCCAGCAGCTTATTTATAAGTCGAGACAGGGGTGAAAAACTGTTTTTT
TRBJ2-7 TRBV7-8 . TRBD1 CASSWGQGVSYEQYF TGTGCCAGCAGCTGGGGACAGGGGGTATCCTACGAGCAGTACTTC
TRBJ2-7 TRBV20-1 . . CSAQQGNEQYF TGCAGTGCACAACAGGGTAACGAGCAGTACTTC
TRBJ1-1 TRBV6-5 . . CASSPSWVGEGAFF TGTGCCAGCAGTCCCTCTTGGGTGGGAGAGGGAGCTTTCTTT
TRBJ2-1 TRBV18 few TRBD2 CASSPSGGNEQFF TGTGCCAGCTCACCTAGCGGGGGGAATGAGCAGTTCTTC
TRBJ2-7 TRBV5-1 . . CASSSPPGSEQYF TGCGCCAGCAGCTCCCCCCCCGGGAGCGAGCAGTACTTC
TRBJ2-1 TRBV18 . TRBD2 CASSPAGGAYNEQFF TGTGCCAGCTCACCGGCGGGGGGAGCTTACAATGAGCAGTTCTTC
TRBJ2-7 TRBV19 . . CASSISTGFYEQYF TGTGCCAGTAGTATATCGACAGGATTCTACGAGCAGTACTTC
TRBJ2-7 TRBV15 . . CATSRDQASYEQYF TGTGCCACCAGCAGAGATCAAGCCAGCTACGAGCAGTACTTC
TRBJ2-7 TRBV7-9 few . CASSLAGQNYEQYF TGTGCCAGCAGCTTAGCTGGGCAGAACTACGAGCAGTACTTC
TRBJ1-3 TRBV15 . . CATSRDIASSGNTIYF TGTGCCACCAGCAGAGACATAGCCAGCTCTGGAAACACCATATATTTT
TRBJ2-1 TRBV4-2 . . CASSQRLGGNEQFF TGTGCCAGCAGCCAAAGACTAGGGGGGAATGAGCAGTTCTTC
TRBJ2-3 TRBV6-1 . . CASTRARAGSDTQYF TGTGCCAGCACTCGGGCGAGGGCTGGGTCAGATACGCAGTATTTT
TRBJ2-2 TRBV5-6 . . CASSLPDTRSELFF TGTGCCAGCAGCTTGCCAGATACGCGGTCGGAGCTGTTTTTT
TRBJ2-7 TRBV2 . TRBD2 CASLPVPGLAVTYEQYF TGTGCCAGCCTTCCCGTGCCGGGACTAGCGGTTACCTACGAGCAGTACTTC
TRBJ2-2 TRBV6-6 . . CASSYSQNTGELFF TGTGCCAGCAGTTACTCCCAAAACACCGGGGAGCTGTTTTTT
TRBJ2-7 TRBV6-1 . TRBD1 CASSGGGSGGWSSYEQYF TGTGCCAGCAGTGGCGGCGGGTCAGGGGGCTGGAGCTCCTACGAGCAGTACTTC